The T cell receptor (beta chain) under discussion was sequenced for a study of blood T cell repertoires in COVID-19. This clone has only a few counts. The method was immunoSEQ multiplex PCR; TCRdb's version includes in-frame clones alone and lacks a portion of them. The sample yields more than 110,000 clones, around 80% seen once. CDR1 LGHDT and CDR2 YNNKEL come from the germline V gene (reference sequence). This CDR3 is 17 amino acids long. V dropped 2 bases and J dropped 5; count of bases not matched to a gene: 14. The sequence derives from a man aged 55 to 69 with acute or convalescent COVID-19. Sequencing used peripheral blood. The chain couples TRBV3-1 (or the pseudogene TRBV3-2) to TRBJ1-1; 7 bases line up with TRBD1. Here the CDR3 reads CASSQRGQRSTETEAFF. CDR3 sequence (DNA): TGTGCCAGCAGCCAAAGGGGACAGCGGTCCACGGAAACTGAAGCTTTCTTT.